This T cell receptor (beta chain) appears in the sequencing data of a study of Graves' ophthalmopathy and Graves' hyperthyroidism. The germline V gene encodes CDR1 ENHRY and CDR2 SYGVKD. The CDR3 loop spans 16 amino acids. Trimming stripped 0 bases from V and 1 base from J, with 12 bases between. About this clonotype itself: What it binds is not known.

RNA transcripts provided the template for amplifying TCR beta CDR3 regions. Amplification began with first-round RT-PCR using HTBI primers, then second-round multiplex PCR was performed. TCRdb fed the multiplex PCR reads into MiXCR, producing one record per CDR3 protein. The top ten clones hold less than 55% of a sample with 600,000 to 950,000 distinct CDR3 sequences, around 40% of them seen once. All donors with ophthalmopathy were recorded as having moderate-to-severe activity, CAS ≥3, NOSPECS ≥4 and a duration under 3 months. As the starting material, approximately 10 ml of fresh peripheral blood yielded the PBMCs. General study points: Appearing in blood as well were most expanded thyroid clonotypes above 0.001 frequency.

This chain uses TRBV10-3 with TRBJ2-5; a possible D gene is TRBD1 (6 bases). The sequenced sample was peripheral blood. The origin of this receptor is an adult man with Graves' ophthalmopathy. In DNA form, the CDR3 reads TGTGCCATCAGTGAGTCTACGGGACATCTCCAAGAGACCCAGTACTTC. This encodes CAISESTGHLQETQYF.